This entry describes one T cell receptor beta chain. Per the germline V gene, CDR1 is KGHDR and CDR2 is SFDVKD. J was trimmed by 6 bases and V by 3 bases; bases with no gene match: 7. CDR3 length equals 15 residues. The table came from immunoSEQ multiplex PCR; TCRdb's copy has only in-frame clones and leaves some out. The profile shows 50,000 or so clones, around nine tenths of them singletons. The data belong to a study of blood T cell repertoires in COVID-19. Looking at the study overall: From T cells, B-cell-depleted T cells, or PBMCs came the material, which was cDNA or gDNA.

The TCR was taken from a human donor in a cohort sampled during active COVID-19. The rearrangement joins TRBV24-1 to TRBJ1-5; 7 nucleotides align to TRBD1. Sequencing input: peripheral blood. The CDR3 here is CATSDTGQPGQPQHF. Here the CDR3 DNA reads TGTGCCACCAGTGATACGGGACAGCCCGGTCAGCCCCAGCATTTT.